This TCR beta chain was found in a study of CXCR3-negative and CXCR3-positive naive CD8 T cells. Background on the study: Total TRB output reached around 140 million reads, about 1.5 +/- 0.3 million per library.

Comments on this clonotype: The antigen is not known.

Study-wide points: Sequencing showed both naive subsets with comparably high diversity, and memory CD8+ cells much lower. Naive subsets had comparable surface CD5, so TRB CDR3 properties gauged TCR strength.

Germline V gene data show CDR1 as LGHNA and CDR2 as YSLEER. The CDR3 is made up of 14 amino acids. The study made its TRB cDNA libraries by 5' RACE, adding UMI labels. TCRdb reanalyzed the 5' RACE reads and collapses them to one entry per CDR3 protein, without DNA. This listing includes about 43,000 distinct CDR3 sequences. The chain carries TRBV4-3 and TRBJ2-7; checking the TCRdb D call of TRBD1 is not possible without DNA. The sequencing input was memory CD8+ T cells from blood. This sequence originates from a human donor in good health. Some clones in this sample may be carry-over from other donors' samples. The CDR3 reads CASSQGTGGFEQYF.